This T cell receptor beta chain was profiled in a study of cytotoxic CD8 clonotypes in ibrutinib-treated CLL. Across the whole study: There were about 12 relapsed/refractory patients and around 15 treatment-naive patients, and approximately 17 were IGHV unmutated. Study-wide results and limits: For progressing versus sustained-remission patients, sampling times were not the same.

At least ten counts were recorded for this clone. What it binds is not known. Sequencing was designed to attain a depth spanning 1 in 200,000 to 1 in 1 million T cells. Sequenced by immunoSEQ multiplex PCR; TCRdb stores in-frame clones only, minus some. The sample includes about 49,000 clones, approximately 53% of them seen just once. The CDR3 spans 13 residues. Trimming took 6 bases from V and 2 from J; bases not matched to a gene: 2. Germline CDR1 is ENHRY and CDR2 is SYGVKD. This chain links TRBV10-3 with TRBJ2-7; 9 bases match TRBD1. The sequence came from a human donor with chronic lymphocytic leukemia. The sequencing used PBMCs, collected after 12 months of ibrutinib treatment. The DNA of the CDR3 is TGTGCCATCAGGGACAGGGGTCCCTACGAGCAGTACTTC. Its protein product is CAIRDRGPYEQYF.